The clone carrying this TCR beta chain has just a few counts. The antigen remains unidentified. The memory fraction was CD4+CD45RO+CD25- cells. Trimming removed 4 bases at V and 7 bases at J, with 14 bases between. The V gene's germline CDR1 is SGHKS and CDR2 YYEKEE (reference sequence). The CDR3 runs to 13 residues. TCRdb fed the 5' RACE reads into MiXCR, producing one record per CDR3 protein. The sample includes tens of thousands of distinct CDR3 sequences, approximately 30% of them seen just once. General study results and limits: Larger-cohort validation covered only one TCR beta V-J rearrangement.

V and J are TRBV5-5 and TRBJ2-5, with D perhaps TRBD1 or TRBD2 (5 bases each). This sequence originates from a female donor with breast cancer. Source material: tumor-infiltrating memory CD4+ T cells sorted from the breast tumor. As to subset: memory CD4+ T cells, CD4+CD45RO+CD25-. The CDR3 reads CASSTGPSGTQYF. CDR3 bases: TGTGCCAGCAGCACGGGACCGTCAGGGACCCAGTACTTC.